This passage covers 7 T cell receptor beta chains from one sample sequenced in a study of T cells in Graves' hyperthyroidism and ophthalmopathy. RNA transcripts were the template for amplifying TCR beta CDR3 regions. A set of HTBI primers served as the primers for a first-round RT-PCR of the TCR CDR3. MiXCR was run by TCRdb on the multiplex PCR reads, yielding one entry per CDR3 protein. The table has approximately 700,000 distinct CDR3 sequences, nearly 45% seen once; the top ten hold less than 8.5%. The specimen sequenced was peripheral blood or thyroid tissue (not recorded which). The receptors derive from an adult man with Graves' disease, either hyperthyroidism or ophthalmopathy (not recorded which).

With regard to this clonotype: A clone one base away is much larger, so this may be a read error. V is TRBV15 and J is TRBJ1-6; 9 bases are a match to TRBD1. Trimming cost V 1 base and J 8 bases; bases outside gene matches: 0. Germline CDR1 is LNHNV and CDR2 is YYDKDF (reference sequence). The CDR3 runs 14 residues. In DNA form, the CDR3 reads TGTGCCACCAGCAGAGGACAGGGGGATTCACCCCTCCACTTT. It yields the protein CATSRGQGDSPLHF.

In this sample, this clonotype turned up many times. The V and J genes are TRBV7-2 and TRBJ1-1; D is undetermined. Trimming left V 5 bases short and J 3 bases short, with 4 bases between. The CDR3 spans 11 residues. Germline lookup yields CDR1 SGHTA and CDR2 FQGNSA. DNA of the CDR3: TGTGCCAGCAGCCGTTACACTGAAGCTTTCTTT. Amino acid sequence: CASSRYTEAFF.

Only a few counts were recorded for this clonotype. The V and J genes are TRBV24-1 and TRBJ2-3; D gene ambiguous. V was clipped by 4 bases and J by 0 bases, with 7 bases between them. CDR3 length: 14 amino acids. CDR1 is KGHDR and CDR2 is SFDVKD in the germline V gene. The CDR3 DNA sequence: TGTGCCACCAGTGAATACGGAAGCACAGATACGCAGTATTTT. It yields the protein CATSEYGSTDTQYF.

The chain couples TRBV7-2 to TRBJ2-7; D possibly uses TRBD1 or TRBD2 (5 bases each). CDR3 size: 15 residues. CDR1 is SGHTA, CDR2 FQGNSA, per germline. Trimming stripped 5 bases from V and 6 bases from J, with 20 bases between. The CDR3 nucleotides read TGTGCCAGCAGCGTAGTCGGGACGGGGTGGCTCGAGCAGTACTTC. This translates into CASSVVGTGWLEQYF.

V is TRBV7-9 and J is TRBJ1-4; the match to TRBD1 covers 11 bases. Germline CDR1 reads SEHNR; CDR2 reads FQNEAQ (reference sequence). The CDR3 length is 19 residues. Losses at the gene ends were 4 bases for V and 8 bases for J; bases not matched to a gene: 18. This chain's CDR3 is CASSYPPGQGGPEEEKLFF. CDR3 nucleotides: TGTGCCAGCAGCTACCCCCCGGGACAGGGGGGTCCGGAGGAAGAAAAACTGTTTTTT.

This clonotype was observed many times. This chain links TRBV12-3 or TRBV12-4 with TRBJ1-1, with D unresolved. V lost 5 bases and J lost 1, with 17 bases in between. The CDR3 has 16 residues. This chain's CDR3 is CASSQEKAAGNTEAFF. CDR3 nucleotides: TGTGCCAGCAGTCAAGAGAAAGCAGCAGGGAACACTGAAGCTTTCTTT.

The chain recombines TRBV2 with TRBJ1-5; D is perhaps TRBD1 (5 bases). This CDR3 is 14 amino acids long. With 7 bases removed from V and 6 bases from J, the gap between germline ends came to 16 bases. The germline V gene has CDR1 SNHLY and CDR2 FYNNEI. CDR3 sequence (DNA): TGTGCCAGCATTTACCAGGGCTTCGGTCAGCCCCAGCATTTT. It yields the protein CASIYQGFGQPQHF.